This T cell receptor beta chain was sequenced during a study of vaccination effects on CD4 cells after COVID-19. Study-wide findings and caveats: Just 1 of 255 vaccine-induced clones in healthy recipients was cross-reactive.

This clone was detected only a few times. The antigen is undetermined. Additional DNA sequences in this sample encode the identical CDR3. After expansion with viral peptide pools in the ViraFEST assay, antigen-specific CD4+ T cells were sequenced. CD4+ T cell isolation took place after approximately 11 days of culture. Two-dose BNT162b2 or mRNA-1273 vaccination was given to participants. Cultures got half-medium changes with IL-2 on days 3 and 7. Only in-frame clones appear in the TCRdb table, and some are missing; sequencing was by immunoSEQ multiplex PCR. This table holds more than 65,000 clones, approximately 81% found once. Trimming left V 6 bases short and J 2 bases short, with 4 bases between. The V gene's germline CDR1 is DFQATT and CDR2 SNEGSKA (reference sequence). The CDR3 covers 10 residues.

This clonotype was obtained from a human donor who received a COVID-19 vaccine. The rearrangement joins TRBV20-1 to TRBJ1-1, with D uncertain. Specimen: CD4+ T cells from PBMCs cultured with HCoV-229E spike peptides, collected after COVID-19 vaccination. CDR3 coding DNA: TGCAGTGCCAAAAACACTGAAGCTTTCTTT. Protein: CSAKNTEAFF.